The 13 T cell receptor beta chains below all came from one sample that was sequenced in a study of control samples from healthy donors and cancer patients. Using immunoSEQ multiplex PCR, the repertoire was profiled, and TCRdb retains in-frame clones only, with some absent. Of about 160,000 clones in the sample, around 95% were seen once. Material for sequencing was blood. The source of these receptors is a middle-aged woman in good health.

The chain combines TRBV6-5 with TRBJ2-5, with a tentative D call TRBD1 (6 bases). There are 14 residues in the CDR3. The V end was cut by 2 bases, the J end by 5 bases, with 12 bases between. The germline CDR1 and CDR2 sequences are MNHEY and SVGAGI. CDR3 sequence reads: CASSYPGVPETQYF. The DNA of the CDR3 is TGTGCCAGCAGTTACCCAGGGGTCCCGGAGACCCAGTACTTC.

This chain joins TRBV5-6 and TRBJ1-2, with 8 positions matching TRBD1. The V segment lost 4 bases and the J segment 3 bases; nucleotides outside the gene matches: 5. Germline CDR1 is SGHDT and CDR2 is YYEEEE. The CDR3 is made up of 14 amino acids. As DNA, the CDR3 is TGTGCCAGCAGCACGGGACAGGCCTACTATGGCTACACCTTC. Protein sequence: CASSTGQAYYGYTF. Full variable domain (rest looked up from reference TRBV5-6 and TRBJ1-2): DAGVTQSPTHLIKTRGQQVTLRCSPKSGHDTVSWYQQALGQGPQFIFQYYEEEERQRGNFPDRFSGHQFPNYSSELNVNALLLGDSALYLCASSTGQAYYGYTFGSGTRLTVV.

The V call is TRBV6-1, the J call TRBJ1-1; D unclear. Germline assignment: CDR1 MNHNS and CDR2 SASEGT. There are 14 residues in the CDR3. V shed 1 base and J shed 4 bases, with 10 bases lying between them. Written as DNA, the CDR3 is TGTGCCAGCAGTGAAGTAGGGAGGAGCACTGAAGCTTTCTTT. It yields the protein CASSEVGRSTEAFF.

The chain combines TRBV7-2 with TRBJ1-6; no clear D gene. The V gene's germline CDR1 is SGHTA and CDR2 FQGNSA. This CDR3 is 12 amino acids long. Trimming shortened V by 8 bases and J by 6 bases, and 8 bases separated the two germline ends. For the CDR3, the DNA is TGTGCCAGCGGGCTCAGTAATTCACCCCTCCACTTT. The encoded protein is CASGLSNSPLHF.

The chain employs TRBV5-5 and TRBJ1-4; 8 bases are a match to TRBD1. The CDR3 totals 14 residues. CDR1 is SGHKS and CDR2 is YYEKEE in the germline V gene (reference sequence). V lost 4 bases and J lost 8; bases outside the gene matches: 7. CDR3 DNA: TGTGCCAGCAGCCAGGGACAGGCCTTAGAAAAACTGTTTTTT. Its translation is CASSQGQALEKLFF.

J is TRBJ1-1 and V is TRBV5-6, with 9 bases fitting TRBD1. V shed 3 bases, J shed 2 bases, and the junction held 2 bases outside the gene matches. The CDR3 totals 14 residues. CDR1 and CDR2 (germline): SGHDT, YYEEEE. The CDR3 here is CASSWGQGNTEAFF. The CDR3 DNA is TGTGCCAGCAGCTGGGGACAGGGTAACACTGAAGCTTTCTTT.

The chain recombines TRBV25-1 with TRBJ1-6, with D unresolved. Germline CDR1 reads MGHDK; CDR2 reads SYGVNS. Trimming pared 4 bases from V and 7 bases from J, leaving 8 bases between. This CDR3 contains 13 residues. The CDR3 bases are TGTGCCAGCAGTGCGTACAGAAATTCACCCCTCCACTTT. Translated: CASSAYRNSPLHF.

CDR3 protein: CASSLERAVINSPLHF. The DNA of the CDR3 is TGCGCCAGCAGCCTTGAGAGGGCAGTCATTAATTCACCCCTCCACTTT. The rearrangement links TRBV5-1 to TRBJ1-6; D not certain. V lost 4 bases and J 6 bases, leaving 17 bases between the germline ends. Germline V gene lookup returns CDR1 SGHRS and CDR2 YFSETQ. There are 16 residues in the CDR3.

The V call is TRBV19, the J call TRBJ2-7; 7 bases match TRBD1. The V gene end was trimmed by 4 bases and the J gene end by 1 base; junction bases not matched to a gene: 7. The CDR3 has 15 residues. Germline V gene lookup returns CDR1 LNHDA and CDR2 SQIVND (reference sequence). The CDR3 loop reads CASSTPGQRSYEQYF. CDR3 coding DNA: TGTGCCAGTAGTACACCGGGACAGCGGTCCTACGAGCAGTACTTC.

This chain links TRBV6-4 with TRBJ2-2, with D unresolved. The CDR3 is made up of 16 amino acids. The V and J ends lost 4 bases and 3 bases respectively, with 15 bases between them. Germline V lookup: CDR1 MRHNA, CDR2 SNTAGT. CDR3 sequence: CASSVSLSGDTGELFF. In DNA form, the CDR3 reads TGTGCCAGCAGTGTATCCCTGAGTGGAGACACCGGGGAGCTGTTTTTT.

The chain couples TRBV12-3 or TRBV12-4 to TRBJ1-1; no clear D gene. V gave up 3 bases and J gave up 2 bases, with 7 bases separating them. The CDR3 loop spans 13 amino acids. As DNA, the CDR3 is TGTGCCAGCAGTTTGGGAAGCAACACTGAAGCTTTCTTT. It specifies CASSLGSNTEAFF.

The rearrangement joins TRBV4-1 to TRBJ2-2; 9 nucleotides match TRBD1. The CDR3 loop spans 19 amino acids. Trimming cost V 1 base and J 3 bases; bases outside gene matches: 12. Germline values: CDR1 MGHRA, CDR2 YSYEKL. This CDR3 reads CASSQVGIAGTGYTGELFF. CDR3 sequence (DNA): TGCGCCAGCAGCCAAGTAGGTATTGCTGGGACAGGGTACACCGGGGAGCTGTTTTTT.

V is TRBV7-3 and J is TRBJ2-5, with a tentative D call TRBD2 (5 bases). Trimming removed 0 bases at V and 2 bases at J, with 7 bases between. The CDR3 sequence is 14 residues long. Germline CDR1 reads SGHTA; CDR2 reads FQGTGA. CDR3 coding DNA: TGTGCCAGCAGCTTAACTGGCGGGCAAGAGACCCAGTACTTC. Translated, it gives CASSLTGGQETQYF.